Described below is a single TCR beta chain sequence and its context. Antigen unknown. The sample originates from a study of human T cells and chemical hapten exposure. For the study at large: Sensitization was performed using 2% DPC on a roughly 2 cm by roughly 2 cm upper inner arm skin site. Across the whole study, which lasted about 6 months, patients were given diphenylcyclopropenone on the scalp once a week. The cohort included alopecia areata under or over 50% scalp, totalis and universalis. Overall study results and limits: In comparison with controls, expanded TCRs gave rise to a significantly larger number of large CDR3 similarity clusters.

The V and J ends lost 4 bases and 16 bases respectively, with 20 bases between them. CDR3 length: 13 residues. Indicated time point: patch test 1, 2 weeks after DPC sensitization. The sample's treatment: therapeutic diphenylcyclopropenone sensitization with weekly scalp DPC. MiXCR was run by TCRdb on the RACE reads, yielding one entry per CDR3 protein. Of tens of thousands of distinct CDR3 sequences in the sample, roughly 10% are singletons; the top ten hold approximately 2.2%. This clonotype originated in a man aged 40-55 years with alopecia areata. Some clones in this sample may be carry-over from other donors' samples. The rearrangement joins TRBV12-3 or TRBV12-4 to TRBJ1-5; D unresolved. This sample comprised whole blood, obtained in connection with sensitization to the hapten diphenylcyclopropenone (DPC). The CDR3 protein is CASSSLTARILHF. CDR3 sequence (DNA): TGTGCCAGCAGTTCTCTGACGGCCAGAATATTACATTTT.